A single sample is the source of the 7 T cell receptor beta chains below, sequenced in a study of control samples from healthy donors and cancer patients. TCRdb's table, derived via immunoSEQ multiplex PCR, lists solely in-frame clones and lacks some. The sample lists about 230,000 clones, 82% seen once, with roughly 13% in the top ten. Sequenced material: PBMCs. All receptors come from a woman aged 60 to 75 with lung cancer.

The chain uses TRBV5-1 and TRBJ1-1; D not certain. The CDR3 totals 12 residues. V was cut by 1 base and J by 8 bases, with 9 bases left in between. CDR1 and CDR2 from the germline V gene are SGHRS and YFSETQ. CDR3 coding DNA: TGCGCCAGCAGCTTGTCGACAAACGAAGCTTTCTTT. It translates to CASSLSTNEAFF.

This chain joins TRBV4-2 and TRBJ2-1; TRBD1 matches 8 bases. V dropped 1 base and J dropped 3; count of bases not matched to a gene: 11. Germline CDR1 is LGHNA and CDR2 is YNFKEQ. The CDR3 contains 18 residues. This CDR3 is CASSQAHHRDRFYNEQFF. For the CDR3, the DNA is TGTGCCAGCAGCCAAGCCCACCACCGGGACAGGTTCTACAATGAGCAGTTCTTC.

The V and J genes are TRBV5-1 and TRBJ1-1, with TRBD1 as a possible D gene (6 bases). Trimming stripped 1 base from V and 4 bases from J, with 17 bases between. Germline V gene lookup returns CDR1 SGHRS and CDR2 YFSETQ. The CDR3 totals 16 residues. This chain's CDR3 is CASSLFSRGLATEAFF. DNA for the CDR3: TGCGCCAGCAGCTTGTTTTCCAGGGGCTTAGCCACTGAAGCTTTCTTT.

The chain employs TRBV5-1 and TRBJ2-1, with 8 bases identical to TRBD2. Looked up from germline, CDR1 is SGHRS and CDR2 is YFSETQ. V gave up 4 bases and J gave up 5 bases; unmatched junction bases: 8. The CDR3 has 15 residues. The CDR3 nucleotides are TGCGCCAGCAGCCTGACTAGCGCCAGCCACAATGAGCAGTTCTTC. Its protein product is CASSLTSASHNEQFF.

The DNA for the CDR3 is TGTGCCAGCAGCGTAGGGGGGTCATCCGGGGAGCTGTTTTTT. Protein sequence: CASSVGGSSGELFF. This chain joins TRBV9 and TRBJ2-2, with D possibly called TRBD1 or TRBD2 (5 bases each). V gave up 0 bases and J gave up 6 bases, with 9 bases separating them. The CDR3 is made up of 14 amino acids. Germline V CDR1 and CDR2: SGDLS, YYNGEE.

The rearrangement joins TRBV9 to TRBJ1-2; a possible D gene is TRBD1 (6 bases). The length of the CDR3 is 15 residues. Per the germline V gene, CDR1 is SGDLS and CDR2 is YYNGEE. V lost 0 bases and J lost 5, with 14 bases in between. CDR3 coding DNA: TGTGCCAGCAGCGTAGGAGGGGGGCAGAGTTATGGCTACACCTTC. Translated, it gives CASSVGGGQSYGYTF. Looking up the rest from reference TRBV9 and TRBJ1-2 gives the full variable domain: DSGVTQTPKHLITATGQRVTLRCSPRSGDLSVYWYQQSLDQGLQFLIQYYNGEERAKGNILERFSAQQFPDLHSELNLSSLELGDSALYFCASSVGGGQSYGYTFGSGTRLTVV.

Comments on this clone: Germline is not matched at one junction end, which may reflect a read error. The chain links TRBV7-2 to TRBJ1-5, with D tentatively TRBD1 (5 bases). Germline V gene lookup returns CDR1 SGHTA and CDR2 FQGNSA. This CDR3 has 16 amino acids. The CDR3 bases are TGTGCCAGCAGCCTGAACGGACAACTTAGCAATCAACCCCAGCATTTT. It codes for CASSLNGQLSNQPQHF. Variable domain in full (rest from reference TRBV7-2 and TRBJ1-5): GAGVSQSPSNKVTEKGKDVELRCDPISGHTALYWYRQSLGQGLEFLIYFQGNSAPDKSGLPSDRFSAERTGGSVSTLTIQRTQQEDSAVYLCASSLNGQLSNQPQHFGDGTRLSIL.